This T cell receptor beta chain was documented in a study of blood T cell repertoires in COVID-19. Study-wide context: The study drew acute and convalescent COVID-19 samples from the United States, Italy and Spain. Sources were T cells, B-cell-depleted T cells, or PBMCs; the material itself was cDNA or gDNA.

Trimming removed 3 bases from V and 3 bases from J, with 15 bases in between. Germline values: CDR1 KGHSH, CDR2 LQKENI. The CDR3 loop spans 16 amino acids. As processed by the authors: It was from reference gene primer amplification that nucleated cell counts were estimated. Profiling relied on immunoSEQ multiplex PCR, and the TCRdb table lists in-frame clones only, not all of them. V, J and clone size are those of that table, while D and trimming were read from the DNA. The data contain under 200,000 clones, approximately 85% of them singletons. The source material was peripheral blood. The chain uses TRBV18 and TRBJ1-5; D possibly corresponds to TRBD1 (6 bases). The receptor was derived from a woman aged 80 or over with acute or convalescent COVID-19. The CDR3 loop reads CASSPSWTANNQPQHF. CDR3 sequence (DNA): TGTGCCAGCTCACCCAGCTGGACAGCCAACAATCAGCCCCAGCATTTT.